Sequencing of this TCR beta chain was carried out in a study of cytomegalovirus exposure and HLA in healthy donors. Study-wide points: Immune exposure information available was restricted to CMV serostatus. It was reportedly the case that the classifier diagnosed cytomegalovirus status with high specificity and sensitivity.

This CDR3 spans 15 amino acids. V gave up 0 bases and J gave up 7 bases; unmatched junction bases: 8. Per germline, CDR1 LNHNV and CDR2 YYDKDF (reference sequence). Unrecorded immune exposure was likely among donors, who were nominally healthy when sampled. Use of 60 Vbeta and 13 Jbeta primers characterized the PCR. Measured with immunoSEQ multiplex PCR; TCRdb has only the in-frame clones, and not every one. The table for this sample gives some 120,000 clones. In regard to this clone: The target antigen is unknown.

This TCR was sampled from a man in his forties or fifties in good health and CMV-seronegative. The chain links TRBV15 to TRBJ1-2, with 7 bases identical to TRBD1. The sequenced material came from PBMCs. Here the CDR3 reads CATSREGGRVSGYTF. In DNA, the CDR3 is TGTGCCACCAGCAGAGAAGGGGGCCGGGTCTCTGGCTACACCTTC.